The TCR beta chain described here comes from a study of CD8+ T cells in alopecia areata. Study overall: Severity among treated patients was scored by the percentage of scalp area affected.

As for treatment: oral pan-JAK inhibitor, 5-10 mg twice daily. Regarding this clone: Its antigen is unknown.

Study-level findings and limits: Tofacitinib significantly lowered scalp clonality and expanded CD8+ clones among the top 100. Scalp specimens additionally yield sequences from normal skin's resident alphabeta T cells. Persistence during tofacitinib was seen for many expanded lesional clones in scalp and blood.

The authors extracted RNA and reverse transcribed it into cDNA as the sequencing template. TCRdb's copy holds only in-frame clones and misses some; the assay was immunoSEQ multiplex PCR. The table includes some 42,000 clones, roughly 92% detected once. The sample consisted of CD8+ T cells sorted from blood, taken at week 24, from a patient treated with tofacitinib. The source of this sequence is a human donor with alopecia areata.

CDR3 loop: CASSWDSDEQYF. The CDR3 DNA reads TGTGCCAGCAGCTGGGATTCCGACGAGCAGTACTTC. This chain connects TRBV7-9 to TRBJ2-7; unclear D gene. With 4 bases removed from V and 5 bases from J, the gap between germline ends came to 9 bases. Germline loops: CDR1 SEHNR, CDR2 FQNEAQ (reference sequence). The CDR3 runs to 12 residues.